The 14 T cell receptor beta chains below all came from one sample that was sequenced in a study of molecular identifiers for immune sequencing clone quantification. TCRdb re-derived calls from the PCR reads in MiXCR, one entry per CDR3 protein. This sample yields about 510,000 distinct CDR3 sequences, of which over 20% are seen a single time; 0.7% to 0.95% belongs to the top ten. The sample was naive CD8+ T cells from blood, with Jurkat cell RNA spiked in. The subset: FACS-sorted CD8+CD4-CCR7+CD45RA+ naive T cells. These TCRs come from a human donor in good health. Some libraries in this study had Jurkat cell RNA spiked in.

This chain links TRBV11-3 with TRBJ2-1; 7 bases are a match to TRBD1. CDR3 length equals 15 residues. Germline V gene data show CDR1 as SGHNT and CDR2 as YENEEA. J gave up 1 base and V 3 bases, and 3 bases lay outside the gene matches. CDR3 protein: CASSFGTESYNEQFF. The CDR3 region has the DNA TGTGCCAGCAGCTTCGGGACAGAATCCTACAATGAGCAGTTCTTC.

This chain connects TRBV20-1 to TRBJ2-7; 7 nucleotides line up with TRBD1. CDR1 is DFQATT, CDR2 SNEGSKA, per germline (reference sequence). V shed 6 bases, J shed 6 bases, and the junction held 14 bases outside the gene matches. The CDR3 spans 14 residues. Here the CDR3 DNA reads TGCAGTGCCGATAATTGGGACAGTTCGGGCGAGCAGTACTTC. Translation gives CSADNWDSSGEQYF.

This clonotype was seen only a few times. J is TRBJ2-5 and V is TRBV9; 7 bases agree with TRBD1. This CDR3 spans 14 amino acids. Germline CDR1 is SGDLS and CDR2 is YYNGEE. V shed 3 bases and J 1 base; nucleotides not matched to a gene: 3. The CDR3 region has the DNA TGTGCCAGCAGCGAGGGACAGCTCCAAGAGACCCAGTACTTC. This gives the protein CASSEGQLQETQYF.

This clonotype was recorded at least ten times. V is TRBV4-3 and J is TRBJ2-3, with D perhaps TRBD2 (5 bases). CDR1 and CDR2 (germline): LGHNA, YSLEER. V was trimmed by 0 bases and J by 5 bases, leaving 21 bases between them. There are 18 residues in the CDR3. Here the CDR3 DNA reads TGCGCCAGCAGCCAAGATAGACTACCTCATCTTCAGTTAGATACGCAGTATTTT. Translating it yields CASSQDRLPHLQLDTQYF.

Comment on this clonotype: It may be a read error: a sequence one base away is much more abundant. The rearrangement links TRBV2 to TRBJ2-3; 7 bases fit TRBD2. This CDR3 has 15 residues. Trimming at V came to 3 bases and at J to 5 bases, leaving 8 bases not matched to a gene. Per the germline V gene, CDR1 is SNHLY and CDR2 is FYNNEI. This CDR3 is CASSDNVGLGDTQYF. The CDR3 bases are TGTGCCAGCAGTGACAACGTCGGACTAGGAGATACGCAGTATTTT.

This clonotype has a count of ten or more. This chain links TRBV7-9 with TRBJ1-4; D is ambiguous. The CDR3 loop spans 15 amino acids. V lost 1 base and J 1 base, leaving 7 bases between the germline ends. Germline CDR1 reads SEHNR; CDR2 reads FQNEAQ (reference sequence). The CDR3 reads CASSLERVTNEKLFF. DNA for the CDR3: TGTGCCAGCAGCTTAGAGAGAGTAACTAATGAAAAACTGTTTTTT.

This clonotype occurred many times. The chain couples TRBV4-1 to TRBJ2-7; D not resolved. The germline CDR1 and CDR2 sequences are MGHRA and YSYEKL. CDR3 length equals 15 residues. Trimming pared 4 bases from V and 3 bases from J, leaving 16 bases between. CDR3 sequence reads: CASSPQFGKDYEQYF. DNA of the CDR3: TGCGCCAGCAGCCCACAGTTCGGCAAGGACTACGAGCAGTACTTC.

V and J are TRBV7-3 and TRBJ2-1; 10 bases align to TRBD1. V dropped 5 bases and J dropped 0; count of bases not matched to a gene: 4. In germline, CDR1 is SGHTA, CDR2 FQGTGA. CDR3 size: 16 residues. For the CDR3, the DNA is TGTGCCAGCAGCCCGACAGGGGGCTACTCCTACAATGAGCAGTTCTTC. It codes for CASSPTGGYSYNEQFF. Variable domain in full (rest from reference TRBV7-3 and TRBJ2-1): GAGVSQTPSNKVTEKGKYVELRCDPISGHTALYWYRQSLGQGPEFLIYFQGTGAADDSGLPNDRFFAVRPEGSVSTLKIQRTERGDSAVYLCASSPTGGYSYNEQFFGPGTRLTVL.

The V call is TRBV27, the J call TRBJ1-5; D is unclear. V lost 2 bases and J 3 bases, leaving 5 bases between the germline ends. Germline CDR1 is MNHEY and CDR2 is SMNVEV (reference sequence). The CDR3 sequence is 13 residues long. Written as DNA, the CDR3 is TGTGCCAGCAGTTTACAATTCAATCAGCCCCAGCATTTT. Protein sequence: CASSLQFNQPQHF.

This clonotype was observed a handful of times. The gene calls are TRBV6-1 and TRBJ1-1; 9 nucleotides line up with TRBD1. Germline V gives CDR1 MNHNS, CDR2 SASEGT. Trimming at V came to 4 bases and at J to 12 bases, leaving 3 bases not matched to a gene. CDR3 length equals 11 residues. CDR3 residues: CASSGGTGSFF. In DNA, the CDR3 is TGTGCCAGCAGTGGAGGGACAGGGTCTTTCTTT.

This clonotype has only a few counts. The chain links TRBV13 to TRBJ2-1, with 10 bases fitting TRBD2. V lost 5 bases, J lost 6 bases, and 7 bases stayed unmatched. Germline lookup yields CDR1 PRHDT and CDR2 FYEKMQ (reference sequence). The CDR3 has 15 residues. CDR3 amino acids: CASSNSGGSSNEQFF. The CDR3 DNA sequence: TGTGCCAGCAGCAATAGCGGGGGGAGCTCCAATGAGCAGTTCTTC.

Regarding this clonotype: A much larger clonotype is one base distant, so this may be a read error. The chain recombines TRBV4-3 with TRBJ1-2, with TRBD1 matching 8 bases. CDR1 and CDR2 (germline): LGHNA, YSLEER. The CDR3 spans 16 residues. The CDR3 DNA reads as TGCGCCAGCAGCCAAGAGTTTGACAGGGGCGACTATGGCCACACCTTC. It is translated as CASSQEFDRGDYGHTF.

The chain uses TRBV5-1 and TRBJ2-7, with D unclear. Between the trimmed V and J ends, which lost 4 bases and 3 bases, there was a span of 11 bases. This CDR3 has 13 amino acids. CDR1 and CDR2 (germline): SGHRS, YFSETQ. The CDR3 loop is CASSHEISYEQYF. The CDR3 nucleotides are TGCGCCAGCAGCCACGAGATCAGCTACGAGCAGTACTTC.

This clonotype was seen at least ten times. The rearrangement joins TRBV13 to TRBJ2-3; D gene ambiguous. The CDR3 runs 15 residues. Deletions cut 0 bases from V and 0 bases from J, with 7 bases between. Germline CDR1 reads PRHDT; CDR2 reads FYEKMQ (reference sequence). CDR3 nucleotide sequence: TGTGCCAGCAGCTTAGGTGGAACTAGCACAGATACGCAGTATTTT. This sequence encodes CASSLGGTSTDTQYF. The full variable domain, rest sourced from reference TRBV13 and TRBJ2-3, is AAGVIQSPRHLIKEKRETATLKCYPIPRHDTVYWYQQGPGQDPQFLISFYEKMQSDKGSIPDRFSAQQFSDYHSELNMSSLELGDSALYFCASSLGGTSTDTQYFGPGTRLTVL.